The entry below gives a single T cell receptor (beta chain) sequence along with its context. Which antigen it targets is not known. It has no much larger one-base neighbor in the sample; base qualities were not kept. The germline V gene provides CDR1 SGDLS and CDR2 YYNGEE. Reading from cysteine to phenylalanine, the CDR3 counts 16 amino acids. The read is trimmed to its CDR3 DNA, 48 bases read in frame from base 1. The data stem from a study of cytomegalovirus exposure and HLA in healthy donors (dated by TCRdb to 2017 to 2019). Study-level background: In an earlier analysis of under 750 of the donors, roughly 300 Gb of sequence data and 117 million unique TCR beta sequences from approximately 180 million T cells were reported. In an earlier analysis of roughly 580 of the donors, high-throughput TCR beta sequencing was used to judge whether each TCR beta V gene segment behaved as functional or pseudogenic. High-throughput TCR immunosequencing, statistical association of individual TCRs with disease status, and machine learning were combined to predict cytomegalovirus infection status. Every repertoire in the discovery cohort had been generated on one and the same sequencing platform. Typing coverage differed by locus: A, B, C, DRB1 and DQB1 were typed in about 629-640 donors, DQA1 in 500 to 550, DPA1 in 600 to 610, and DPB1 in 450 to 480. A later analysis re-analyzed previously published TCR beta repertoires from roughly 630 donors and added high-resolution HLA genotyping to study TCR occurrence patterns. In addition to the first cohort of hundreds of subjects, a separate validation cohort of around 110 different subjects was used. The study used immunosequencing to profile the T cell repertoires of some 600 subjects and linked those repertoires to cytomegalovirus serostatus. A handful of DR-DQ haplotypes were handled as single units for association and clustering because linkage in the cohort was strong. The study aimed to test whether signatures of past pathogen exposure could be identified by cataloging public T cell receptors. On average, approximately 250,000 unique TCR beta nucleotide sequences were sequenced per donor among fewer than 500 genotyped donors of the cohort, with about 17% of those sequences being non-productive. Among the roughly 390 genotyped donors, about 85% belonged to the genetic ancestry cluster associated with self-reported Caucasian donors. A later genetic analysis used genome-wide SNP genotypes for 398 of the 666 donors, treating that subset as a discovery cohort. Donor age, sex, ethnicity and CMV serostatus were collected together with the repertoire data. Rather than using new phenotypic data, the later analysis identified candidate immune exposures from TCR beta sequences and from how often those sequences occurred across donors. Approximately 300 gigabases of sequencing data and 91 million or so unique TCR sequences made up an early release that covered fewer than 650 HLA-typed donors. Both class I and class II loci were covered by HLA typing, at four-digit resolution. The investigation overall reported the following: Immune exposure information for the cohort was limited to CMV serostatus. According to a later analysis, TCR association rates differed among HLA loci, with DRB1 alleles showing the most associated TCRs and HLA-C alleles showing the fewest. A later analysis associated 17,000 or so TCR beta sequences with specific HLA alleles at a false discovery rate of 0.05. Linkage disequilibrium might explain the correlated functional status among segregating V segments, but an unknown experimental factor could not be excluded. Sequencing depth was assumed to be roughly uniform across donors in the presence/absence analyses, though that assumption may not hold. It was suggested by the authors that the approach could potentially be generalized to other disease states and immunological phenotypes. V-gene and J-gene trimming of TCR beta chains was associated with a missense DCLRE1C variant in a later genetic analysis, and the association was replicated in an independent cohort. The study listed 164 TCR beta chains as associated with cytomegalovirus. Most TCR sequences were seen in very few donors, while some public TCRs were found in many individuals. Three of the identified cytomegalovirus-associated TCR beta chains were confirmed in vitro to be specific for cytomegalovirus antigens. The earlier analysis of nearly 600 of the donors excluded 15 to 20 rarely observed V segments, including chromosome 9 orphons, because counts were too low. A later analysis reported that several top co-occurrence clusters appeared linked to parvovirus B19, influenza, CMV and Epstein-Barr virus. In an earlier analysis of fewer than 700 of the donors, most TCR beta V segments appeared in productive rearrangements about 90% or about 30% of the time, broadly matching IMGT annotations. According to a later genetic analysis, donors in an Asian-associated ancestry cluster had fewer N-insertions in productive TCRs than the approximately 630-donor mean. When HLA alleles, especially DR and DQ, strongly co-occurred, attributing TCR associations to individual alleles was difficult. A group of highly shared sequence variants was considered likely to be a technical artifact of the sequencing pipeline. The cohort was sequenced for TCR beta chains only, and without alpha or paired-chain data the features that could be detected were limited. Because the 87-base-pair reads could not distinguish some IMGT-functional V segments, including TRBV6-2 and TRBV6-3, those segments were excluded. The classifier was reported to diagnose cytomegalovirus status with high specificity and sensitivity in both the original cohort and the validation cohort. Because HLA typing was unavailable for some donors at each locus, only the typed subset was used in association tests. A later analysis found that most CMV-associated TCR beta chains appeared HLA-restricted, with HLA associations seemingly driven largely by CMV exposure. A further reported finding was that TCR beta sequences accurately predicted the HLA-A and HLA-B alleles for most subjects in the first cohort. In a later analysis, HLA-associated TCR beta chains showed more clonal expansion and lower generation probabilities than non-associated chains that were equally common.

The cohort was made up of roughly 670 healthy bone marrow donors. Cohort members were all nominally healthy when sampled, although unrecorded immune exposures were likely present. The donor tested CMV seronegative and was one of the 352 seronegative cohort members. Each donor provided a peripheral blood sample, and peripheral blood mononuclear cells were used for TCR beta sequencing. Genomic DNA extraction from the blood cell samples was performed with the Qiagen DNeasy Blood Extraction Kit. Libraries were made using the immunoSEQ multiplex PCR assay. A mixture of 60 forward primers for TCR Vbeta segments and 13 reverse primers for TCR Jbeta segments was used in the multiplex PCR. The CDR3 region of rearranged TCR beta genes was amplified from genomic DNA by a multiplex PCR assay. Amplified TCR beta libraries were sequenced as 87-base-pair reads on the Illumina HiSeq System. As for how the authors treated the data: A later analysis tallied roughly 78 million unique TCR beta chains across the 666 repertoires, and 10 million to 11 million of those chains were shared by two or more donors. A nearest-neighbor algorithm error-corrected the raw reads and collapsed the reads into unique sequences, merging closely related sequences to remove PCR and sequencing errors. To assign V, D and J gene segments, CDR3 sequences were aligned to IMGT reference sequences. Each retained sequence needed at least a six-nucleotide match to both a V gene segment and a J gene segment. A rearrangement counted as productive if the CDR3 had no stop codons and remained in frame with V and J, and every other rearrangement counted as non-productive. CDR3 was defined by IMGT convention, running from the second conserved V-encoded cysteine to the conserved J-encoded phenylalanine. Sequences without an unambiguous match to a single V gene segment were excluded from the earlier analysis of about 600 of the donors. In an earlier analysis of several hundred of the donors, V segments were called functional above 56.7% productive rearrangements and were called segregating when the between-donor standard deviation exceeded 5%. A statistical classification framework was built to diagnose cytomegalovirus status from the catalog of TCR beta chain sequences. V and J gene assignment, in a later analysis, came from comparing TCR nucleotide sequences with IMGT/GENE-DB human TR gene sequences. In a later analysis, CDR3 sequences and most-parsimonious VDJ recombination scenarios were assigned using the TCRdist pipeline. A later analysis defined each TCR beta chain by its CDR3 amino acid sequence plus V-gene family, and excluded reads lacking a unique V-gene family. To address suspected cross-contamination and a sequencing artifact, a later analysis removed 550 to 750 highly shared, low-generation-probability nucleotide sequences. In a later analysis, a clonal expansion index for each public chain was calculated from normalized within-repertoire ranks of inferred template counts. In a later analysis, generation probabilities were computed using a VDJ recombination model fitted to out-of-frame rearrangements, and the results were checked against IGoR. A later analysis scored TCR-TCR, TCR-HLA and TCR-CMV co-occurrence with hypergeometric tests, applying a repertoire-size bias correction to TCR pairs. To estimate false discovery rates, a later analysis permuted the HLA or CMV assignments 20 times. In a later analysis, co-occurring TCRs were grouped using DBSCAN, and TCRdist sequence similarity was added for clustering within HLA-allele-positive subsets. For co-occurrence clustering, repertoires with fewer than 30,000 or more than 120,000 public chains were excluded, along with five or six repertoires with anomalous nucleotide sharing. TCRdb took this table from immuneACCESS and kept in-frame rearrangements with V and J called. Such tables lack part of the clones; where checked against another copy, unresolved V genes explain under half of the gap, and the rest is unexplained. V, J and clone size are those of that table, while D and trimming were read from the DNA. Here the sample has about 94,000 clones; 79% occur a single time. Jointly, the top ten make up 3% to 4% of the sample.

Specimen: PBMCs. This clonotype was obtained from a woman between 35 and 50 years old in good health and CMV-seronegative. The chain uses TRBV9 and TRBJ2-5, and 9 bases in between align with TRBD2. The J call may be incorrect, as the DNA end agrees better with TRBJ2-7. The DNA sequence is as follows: TGTGCCAGCAGCGCTCAGCGAGCGGGGGGTATCTACGAGCAGTACTTC. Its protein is CASSAQRAGGIYEQYF.